This T cell receptor (beta chain) derives from a study of T cells in localized non-small cell lung cancer. Study-wide findings and caveats: Uninvolved adjacent lung had the highest recorded T cell clonality, with tumor below it.

The CDR3 is 15 residues long. Trimming stripped 5 bases from V and 4 bases from J, with 17 bases between. Germline V gene data show CDR1 as SGHNT and CDR2 as YENEEA. Using immunoSEQ multiplex PCR, the repertoire was profiled, and TCRdb retains in-frame clones only, with some absent. The table lists 20,000 to 25,000 clones, 75% to 90% of them singletons. In regard to this clone: Its antigen remains unknown.

This receptor was taken from a man aged 35 to 69 with stage II squamous cell lung carcinoma. The chain joins TRBV11-3 to TRBJ2-5; D might be TRBD1 (7 bases). The sample was PBMCs, taken before any cancer treatment. As DNA, the CDR3 is TGTGCCAGCAGCAAGAGGGGGCTCGGGGGAGAGACCCAGTACTTC. Translation gives CASSKRGLGGETQYF.